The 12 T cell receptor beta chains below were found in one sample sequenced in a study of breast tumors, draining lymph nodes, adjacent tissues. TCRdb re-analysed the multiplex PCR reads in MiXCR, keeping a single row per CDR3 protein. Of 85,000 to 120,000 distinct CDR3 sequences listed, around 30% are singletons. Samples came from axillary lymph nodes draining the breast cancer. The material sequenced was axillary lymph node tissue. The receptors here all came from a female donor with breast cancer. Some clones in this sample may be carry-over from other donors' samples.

This CDR3 is CASSVQGCANTGELFF. DNA for the CDR3: TGTGCCAGCAGCGTTCAGGGCTGTGCGAACACCGGGGAGCTGTTTTTT. This chain connects TRBV9 to TRBJ2-2, with D possibly TRBD1 on 5 matching bases. Per germline, CDR1 SGDLS and CDR2 YYNGEE. The CDR3 length is 16 residues. V gave up 2 bases and J gave up 0 bases, with 11 bases separating them. Using reference TRBV9 and TRBJ2-2 for the parts outside the CDR3, the full variable domain is DSGVTQTPKHLITATGQRVTLRCSPRSGDLSVYWYQQSLDQGLQFLIQYYNGEERAKGNILERFSAQQFPDLHSELNLSSLELGDSALYFCASSVQGCANTGELFFGEGSRLTVL.

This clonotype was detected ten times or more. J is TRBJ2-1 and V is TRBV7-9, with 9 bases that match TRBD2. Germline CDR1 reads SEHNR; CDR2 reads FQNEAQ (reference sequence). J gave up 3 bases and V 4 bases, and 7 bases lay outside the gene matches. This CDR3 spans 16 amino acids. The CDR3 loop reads CASSSFGSGGYNEQFF. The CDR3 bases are TGTGCCAGCAGCTCTTTTGGTAGCGGGGGCTACAATGAGCAGTTCTTC.

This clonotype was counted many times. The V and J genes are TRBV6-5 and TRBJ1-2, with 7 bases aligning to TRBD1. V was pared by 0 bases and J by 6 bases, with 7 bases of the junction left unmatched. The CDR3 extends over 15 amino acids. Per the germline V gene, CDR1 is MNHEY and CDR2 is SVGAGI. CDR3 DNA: TGTGCCAGCAGTTACTCGGAAGGGGGCAGGGATGGCTACACCTTC. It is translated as CASSYSEGGRDGYTF.

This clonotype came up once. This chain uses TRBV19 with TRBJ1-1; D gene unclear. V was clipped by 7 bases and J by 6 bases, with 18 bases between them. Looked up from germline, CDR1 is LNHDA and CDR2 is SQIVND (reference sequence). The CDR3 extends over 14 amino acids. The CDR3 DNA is TGTGCCAGTACCAAATTCACGCGTCCCGCTGAAGCTTTCTTT. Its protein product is CASTKFTRPAEAFF. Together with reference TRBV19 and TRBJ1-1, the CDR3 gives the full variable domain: DGGITQSPKYLFRKEGQNVTLSCEQNLNHDAMYWYRQDPGQGLRLIYYSQIVNDFQKGDIAEGYSVSREKKESFPLTVTSAQKNPTAFYLCASTKFTRPAEAFFGQGTRLTVV.

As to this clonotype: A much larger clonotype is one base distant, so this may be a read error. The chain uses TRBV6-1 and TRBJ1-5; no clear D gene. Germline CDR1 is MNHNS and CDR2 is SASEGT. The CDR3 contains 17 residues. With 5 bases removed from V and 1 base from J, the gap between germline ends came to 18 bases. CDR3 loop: CASSLTPEGMSNQPQHF. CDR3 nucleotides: TGTGCCAGCAGTCTAACCCCAGAGGGAATGAGCAATCAGCCCCAGCATTTT.

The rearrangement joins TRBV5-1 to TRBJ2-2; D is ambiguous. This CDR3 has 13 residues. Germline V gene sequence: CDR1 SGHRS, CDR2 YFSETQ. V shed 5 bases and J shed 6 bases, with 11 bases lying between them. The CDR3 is CASRNRTAGELFF. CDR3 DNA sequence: TGCGCCAGCAGAAACCGGACGGCCGGGGAGCTGTTTTTT.

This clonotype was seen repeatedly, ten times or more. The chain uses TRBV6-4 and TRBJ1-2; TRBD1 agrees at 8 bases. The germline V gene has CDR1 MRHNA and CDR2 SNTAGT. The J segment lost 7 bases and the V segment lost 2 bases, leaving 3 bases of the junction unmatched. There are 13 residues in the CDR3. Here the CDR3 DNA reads TGTGCCAGCAGTGACCAGGGGGCGAGTGGCTACACCTTC. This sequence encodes CASSDQGASGYTF.

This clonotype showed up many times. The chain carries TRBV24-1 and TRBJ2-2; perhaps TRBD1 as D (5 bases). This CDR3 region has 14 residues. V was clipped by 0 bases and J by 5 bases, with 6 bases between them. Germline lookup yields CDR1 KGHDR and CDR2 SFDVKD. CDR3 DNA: TGTGCCACCAGTGATTTGAGGGGTACCGGGGAGCTGTTTTTT. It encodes CATSDLRGTGELFF.

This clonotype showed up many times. Here the CDR3 reads CASSPGTSGSRTDTQYF. The CDR3 DNA follows: TGTGCCAGCAGCCCCGGGACTAGCGGGAGTCGAACAGATACGCAGTATTTT. The rearrangement uses TRBV11-3 and TRBJ2-3, with 14 bases that match TRBD2. J lost 3 bases, V lost 5 bases, and 7 bases had no gene match. Germline CDR1 and CDR2: SGHNT and YENEEA. The CDR3 loop spans 17 amino acids.

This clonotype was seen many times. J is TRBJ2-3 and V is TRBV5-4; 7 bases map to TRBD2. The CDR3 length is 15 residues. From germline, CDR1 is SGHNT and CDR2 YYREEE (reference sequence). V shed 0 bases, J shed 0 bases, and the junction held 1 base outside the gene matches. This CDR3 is CASSLELASTDTQYF. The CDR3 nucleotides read TGTGCCAGCAGCTTGGAACTAGCGAGCACAGATACGCAGTATTTT.

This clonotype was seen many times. The CDR3: CASRRQGLGNEKLFF. CDR3 sequence (DNA): TGTGCCAGCAGGCGTCAGGGGTTGGGAAATGAAAAACTGTTTTTT. V usage is TRBV2 and J usage is TRBJ1-4, with D possibly matching TRBD1 (6 bases). Trimming took 6 bases from V and 5 from J, leaving 16 bases between them. CDR3 length: 15 residues. Germline V gene sequence: CDR1 SNHLY, CDR2 FYNNEI.

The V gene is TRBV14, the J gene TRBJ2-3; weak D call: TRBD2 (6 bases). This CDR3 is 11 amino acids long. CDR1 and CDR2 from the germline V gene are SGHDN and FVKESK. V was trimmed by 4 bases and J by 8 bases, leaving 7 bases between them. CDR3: CASSRTITQYF. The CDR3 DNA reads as TGTGCCAGCAGCCGGACTATTACGCAGTATTTT. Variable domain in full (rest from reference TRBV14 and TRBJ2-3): EAGVTQFPSHSVIEKGQTVTLRCDPISGHDNLYWYRRVMGKEIKFLLHFVKESKQDESGMPNNRFLAERTGGTYSTLKVQPAELEDSGVYFCASSRTITQYFGPGTRLTVL.